A single count supports the clone carrying this T cell receptor (beta chain). Antigen unknown. The CDR3 totals 16 residues. The V end lost 0 bases, the J end lost 1 base, and 13 bases lay between the germline ends. Germline CDR1 is SGHNT and CDR2 is YYREEE (reference sequence). Amplification used 60 Vbeta primers and 13 Jbeta primers. TCRdb's copy holds only in-frame clones and misses some; the assay was immunoSEQ multiplex PCR. Of about 130,000 clones listed, roughly 69% are singletons. The data originate from a study of cytomegalovirus exposure and HLA in healthy donors. Regarding the study as a whole: Serostatus for CMV was the only available immune exposure information. An ancestry cluster, one associated with Asian ancestry, reportedly showed fewer N-insertions than the approximately 670-donor mean in a later analysis. At a 0.05 false discovery rate, a later analysis found some 17,000 TCR beta sequences to be associated with HLA alleles.

The material sequenced was PBMCs. The chain is built from TRBV5-4 and TRBJ1-1, with a weak D call TRBD1 (5 bases). This TCR was sampled from a human donor in good health. The DNA of the CDR3 is TGTGCCAGCAGCTTGGGAGGCCGGGGGGAGAACACTGAAGCTTTCTTT. Its protein product is CASSLGGRGENTEAFF.